Here is one TCR beta chain with its context. CD45RO-negative CD8 cells positively selected for CCR7 made up the naive population, which excluded terminally differentiated effector memory CD45RA+ cells. This table comes from immunoSEQ multiplex PCR, and its TCRdb copy is limited to in-frame clones, with some not included. This table holds about 2.1 million clones, about 92% found once. The sample is drawn from a study of shared clonotypes between healthy human individuals. Trimming stripped 0 bases from V and 2 bases from J, with 15 bases between. Looked up from germline, CDR1 is LNHNV and CDR2 is YYDKDF (reference sequence). This CDR3 comprises 17 residues.

The gene calls are TRBV15 and TRBJ2-3, with TRBD2 as a possible D gene (7 bases). Sequenced: naive CD8+ T cells from PBMCs. This clonotype was sampled from a man in his late teens or twenties in good health. Some clones in this sample may be carry-over from other donors' samples. The CDR3 DNA reads as TGTGCCACCAGCAGAGATCGGAGCGGGACAAACACAGATACGCAGTATTTT. This translates into CATSRDRSGTNTDTQYF.